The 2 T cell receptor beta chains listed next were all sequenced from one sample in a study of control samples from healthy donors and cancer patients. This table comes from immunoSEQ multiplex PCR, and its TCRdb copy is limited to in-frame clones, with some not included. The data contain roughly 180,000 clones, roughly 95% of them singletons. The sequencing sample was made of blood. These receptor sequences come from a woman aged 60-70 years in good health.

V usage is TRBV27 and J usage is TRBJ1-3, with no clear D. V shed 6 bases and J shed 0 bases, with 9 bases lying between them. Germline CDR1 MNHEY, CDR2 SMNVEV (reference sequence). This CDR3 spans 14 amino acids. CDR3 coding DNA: TGTGCCAGCAGCCCGGTAGACTCTGGAAACACCATATATTTT. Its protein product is CASSPVDSGNTIYF.

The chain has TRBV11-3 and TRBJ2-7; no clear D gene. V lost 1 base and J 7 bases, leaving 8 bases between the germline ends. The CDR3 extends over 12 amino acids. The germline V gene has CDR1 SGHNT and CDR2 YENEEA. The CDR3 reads CASSLVQGEQYF. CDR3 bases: TGTGCCAGCAGCTTAGTTCAAGGGGAGCAGTACTTC. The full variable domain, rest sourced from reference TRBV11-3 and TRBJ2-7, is EAGVVQSPRYKIIEKKQPVAFWCNPISGHNTLYWYLQNLGQGPELLIRYENEEAVDDSQLPKDRFSAERLKGVDSTLKIQPAELGDSAVYLCASSLVQGEQYFGPGTRLTVT.